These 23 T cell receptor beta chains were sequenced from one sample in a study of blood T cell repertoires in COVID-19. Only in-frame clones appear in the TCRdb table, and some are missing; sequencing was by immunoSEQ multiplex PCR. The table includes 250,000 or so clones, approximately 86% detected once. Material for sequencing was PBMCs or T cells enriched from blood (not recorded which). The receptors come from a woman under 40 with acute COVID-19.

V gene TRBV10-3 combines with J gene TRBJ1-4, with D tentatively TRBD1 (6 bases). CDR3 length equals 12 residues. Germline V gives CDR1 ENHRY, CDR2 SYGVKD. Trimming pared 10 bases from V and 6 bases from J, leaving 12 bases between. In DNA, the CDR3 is TGTGCCACCTCACAGGGTGATGAAAAACTGTTTTTT. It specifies CATSQGDEKLFF.

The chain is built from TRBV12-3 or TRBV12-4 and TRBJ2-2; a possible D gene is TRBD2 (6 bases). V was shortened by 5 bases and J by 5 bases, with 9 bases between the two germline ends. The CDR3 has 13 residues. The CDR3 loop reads CASSPTSTGELFF. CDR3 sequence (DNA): TGTGCCAGCAGTCCGACTAGTACCGGGGAGCTGTTTTTT.

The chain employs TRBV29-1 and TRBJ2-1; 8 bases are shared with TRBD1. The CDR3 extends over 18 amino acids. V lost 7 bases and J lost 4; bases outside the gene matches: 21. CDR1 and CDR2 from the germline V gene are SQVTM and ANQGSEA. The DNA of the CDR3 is TGCAGCGCCTCCGAGGCGGACAGGGCTGACTTCCCATACAATGAGCAGTTCTTC. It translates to CSASEADRADFPYNEQFF.

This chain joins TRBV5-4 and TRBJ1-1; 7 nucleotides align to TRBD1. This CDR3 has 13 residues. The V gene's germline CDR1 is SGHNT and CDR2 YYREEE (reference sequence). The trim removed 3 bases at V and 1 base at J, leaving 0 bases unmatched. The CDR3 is CASSWDRNTEAFF. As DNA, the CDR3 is TGTGCCAGCAGCTGGGACAGGAACACTGAAGCTTTCTTT. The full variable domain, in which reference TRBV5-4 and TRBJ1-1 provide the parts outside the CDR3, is ETGVTQSPTHLIKTRGQQVTLRCSSQSGHNTVSWYQQALGQGPQFIFQYYREEENGRGNFPPRFSGLQFPNYSSELNVNALELDDSALYLCASSWDRNTEAFFGQGTRLTVV.

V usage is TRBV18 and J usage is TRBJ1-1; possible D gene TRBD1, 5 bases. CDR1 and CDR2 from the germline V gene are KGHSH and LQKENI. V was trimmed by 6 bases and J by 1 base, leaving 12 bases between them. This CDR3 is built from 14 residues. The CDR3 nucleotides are TGTGCCAGCTCTGTCCAGGGCGAGAACACTGAAGCTTTCTTT. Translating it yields CASSVQGENTEAFF.

The chain's CDR3 is CASSSTPYTGELFF. The CDR3 nucleotides are TGTGCCAGCAGTTCCACTCCCTACACCGGGGAGCTGTTTTTT. This rearrangement joins TRBV27 to TRBJ2-2; no reliable D call. The CDR3 is 14 residues long. Trimming removed 4 bases from V and 3 bases from J, with 9 bases in between. Germline V gene lookup returns CDR1 MNHEY and CDR2 SMNVEV (reference sequence).

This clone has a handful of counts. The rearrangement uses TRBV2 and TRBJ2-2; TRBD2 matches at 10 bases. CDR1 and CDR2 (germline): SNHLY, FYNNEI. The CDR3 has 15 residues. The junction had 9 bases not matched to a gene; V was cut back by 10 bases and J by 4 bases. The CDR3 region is CATRSGGAVTGELFF. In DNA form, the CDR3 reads TGTGCCACCCGAAGCGGGGGGGCCGTCACCGGGGAGCTGTTTTTT.

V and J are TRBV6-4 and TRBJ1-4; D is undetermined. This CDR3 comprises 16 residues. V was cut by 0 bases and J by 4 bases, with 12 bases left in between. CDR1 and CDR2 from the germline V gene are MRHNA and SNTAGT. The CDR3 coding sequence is TGTGCCAGCAGTGACTCGAAAGTGGCTAGTAATGAAAAACTGTTTTTT. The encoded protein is CASSDSKVASNEKLFF.

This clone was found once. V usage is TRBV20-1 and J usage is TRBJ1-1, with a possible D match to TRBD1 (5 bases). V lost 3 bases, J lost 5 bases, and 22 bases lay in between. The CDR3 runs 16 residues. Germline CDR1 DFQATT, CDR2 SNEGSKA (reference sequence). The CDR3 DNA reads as TGCAGTGCTAGTCGGGGGGTAAGGGACCTTGAGACTGAAGCTTTCTTT. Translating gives CSASRGVRDLETEAFF.

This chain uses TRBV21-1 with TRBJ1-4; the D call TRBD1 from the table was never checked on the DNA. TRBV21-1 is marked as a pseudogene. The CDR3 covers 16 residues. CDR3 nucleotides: TGTGCCAGCAGCGCTGGGGCCGGGACAGGTAATGAAAAACTGTTTTTT. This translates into CASSAGAGTGNEKLFF.

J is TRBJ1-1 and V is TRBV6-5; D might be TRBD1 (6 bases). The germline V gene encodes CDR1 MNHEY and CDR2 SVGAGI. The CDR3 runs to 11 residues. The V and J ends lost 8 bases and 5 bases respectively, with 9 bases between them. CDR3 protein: CASAGVTEAFF. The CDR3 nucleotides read TGTGCCAGCGCAGGGGTAACTGAAGCTTTCTTT.

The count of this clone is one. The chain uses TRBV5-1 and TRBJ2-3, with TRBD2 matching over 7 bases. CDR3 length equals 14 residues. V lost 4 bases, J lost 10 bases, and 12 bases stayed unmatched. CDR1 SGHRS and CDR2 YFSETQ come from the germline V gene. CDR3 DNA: TGCGCCAGCAGCCTCGGGTCCGAGGGAGGGGCGCAGTATTTT. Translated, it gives CASSLGSEGGAQYF.

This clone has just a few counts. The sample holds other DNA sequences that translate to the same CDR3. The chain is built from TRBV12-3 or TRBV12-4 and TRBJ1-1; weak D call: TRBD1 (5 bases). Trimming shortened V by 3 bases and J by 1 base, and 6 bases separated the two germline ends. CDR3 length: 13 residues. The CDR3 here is CASSLTENTEAFF. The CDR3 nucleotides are TGTGCCAGCAGTTTGACAGAGAACACTGAAGCTTTCTTT.

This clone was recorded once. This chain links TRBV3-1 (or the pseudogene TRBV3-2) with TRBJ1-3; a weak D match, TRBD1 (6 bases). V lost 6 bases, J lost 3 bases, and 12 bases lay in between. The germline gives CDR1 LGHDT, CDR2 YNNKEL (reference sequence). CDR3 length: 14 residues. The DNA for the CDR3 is TGTGCCAGCAGTCTCGGGACACTTGGAAACACCATATATTTT. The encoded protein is CASSLGTLGNTIYF.

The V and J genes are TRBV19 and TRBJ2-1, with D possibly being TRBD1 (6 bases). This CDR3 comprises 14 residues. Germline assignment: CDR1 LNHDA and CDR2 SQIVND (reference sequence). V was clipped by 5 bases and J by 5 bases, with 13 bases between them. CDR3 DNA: TGTGCCAGTAGTGTTAGGGGGAGCCACAATGAGCAGTTCTTC. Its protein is CASSVRGSHNEQFF. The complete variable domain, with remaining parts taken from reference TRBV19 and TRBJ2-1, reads DGGITQSPKYLFRKEGQNVTLSCEQNLNHDAMYWYRQDPGQGLRLIYYSQIVNDFQKGDIAEGYSVSREKKESFPLTVTSAQKNPTAFYLCASSVRGSHNEQFFGPGTRLTVL.

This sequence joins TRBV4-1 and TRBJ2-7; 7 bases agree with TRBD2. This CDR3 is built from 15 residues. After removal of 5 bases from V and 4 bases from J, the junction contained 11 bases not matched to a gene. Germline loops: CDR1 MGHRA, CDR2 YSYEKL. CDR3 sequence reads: CASSYLGAGPYEQYF. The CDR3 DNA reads TGCGCCAGCAGCTATCTTGGAGCGGGGCCATACGAGCAGTACTTC.

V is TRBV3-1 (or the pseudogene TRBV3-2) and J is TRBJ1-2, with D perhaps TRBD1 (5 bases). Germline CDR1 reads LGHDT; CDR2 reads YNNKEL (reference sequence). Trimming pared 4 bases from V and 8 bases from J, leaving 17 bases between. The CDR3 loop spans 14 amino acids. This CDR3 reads CASSPRGTLRGYTF. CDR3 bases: TGTGCCAGCAGCCCGCGGGGGACCCTGAGGGGCTACACCTTC.

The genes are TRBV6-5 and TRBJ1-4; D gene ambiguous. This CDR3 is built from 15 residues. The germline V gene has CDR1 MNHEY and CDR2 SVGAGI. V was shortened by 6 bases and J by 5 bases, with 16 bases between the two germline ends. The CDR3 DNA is TGTGCCAGCAGCTCGGTTGGGAGGGAAAATGAAAAACTGTTTTTT. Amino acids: CASSSVGRENEKLFF.

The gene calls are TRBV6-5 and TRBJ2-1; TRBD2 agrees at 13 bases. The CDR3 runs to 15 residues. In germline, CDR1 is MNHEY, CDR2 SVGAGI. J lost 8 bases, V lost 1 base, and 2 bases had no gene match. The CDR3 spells CASSYWTSGGHEQFF. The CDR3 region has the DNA TGTGCCAGCAGTTACTGGACTAGCGGGGGTCATGAGCAGTTCTTC.

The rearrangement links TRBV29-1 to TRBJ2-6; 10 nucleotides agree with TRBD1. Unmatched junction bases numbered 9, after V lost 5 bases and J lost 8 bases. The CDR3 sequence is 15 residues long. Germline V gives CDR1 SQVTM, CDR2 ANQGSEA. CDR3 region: CSVNLMGQGTNVLTF. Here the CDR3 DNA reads TGCAGCGTTAACTTGATGGGACAGGGGACCAACGTCCTGACTTTC.

For the CDR3, the DNA is TGTGCCAGCAGTATGGCTTCAGGGGGGAGGACTGAAGCTTTCTTT. Amino acid sequence: CASSMASGGRTEAFF. The chain combines TRBV6-2 or TRBV6-3 with TRBJ1-1; 7 bases map to TRBD1. The CDR3 loop spans 15 amino acids. Germline assignment: CDR1 MNHEY and CDR2 SVGEGT. V lost 5 bases, J lost 5 bases, and 11 bases stayed unmatched.

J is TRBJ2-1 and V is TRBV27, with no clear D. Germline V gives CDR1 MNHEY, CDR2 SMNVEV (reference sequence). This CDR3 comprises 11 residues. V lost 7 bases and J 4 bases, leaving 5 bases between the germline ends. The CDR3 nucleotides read TGTGCCAGCACAAAATACAATGAGCAGTTCTTC. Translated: CASTKYNEQFF.

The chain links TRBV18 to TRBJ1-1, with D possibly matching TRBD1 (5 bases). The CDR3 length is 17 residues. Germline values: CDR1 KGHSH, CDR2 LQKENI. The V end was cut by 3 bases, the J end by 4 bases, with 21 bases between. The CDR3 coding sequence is TGTGCCAGCTCACCCATTATCGGGGGAGGGTTGAGCACTGAAGCTTTCTTT. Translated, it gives CASSPIIGGGLSTEAFF.